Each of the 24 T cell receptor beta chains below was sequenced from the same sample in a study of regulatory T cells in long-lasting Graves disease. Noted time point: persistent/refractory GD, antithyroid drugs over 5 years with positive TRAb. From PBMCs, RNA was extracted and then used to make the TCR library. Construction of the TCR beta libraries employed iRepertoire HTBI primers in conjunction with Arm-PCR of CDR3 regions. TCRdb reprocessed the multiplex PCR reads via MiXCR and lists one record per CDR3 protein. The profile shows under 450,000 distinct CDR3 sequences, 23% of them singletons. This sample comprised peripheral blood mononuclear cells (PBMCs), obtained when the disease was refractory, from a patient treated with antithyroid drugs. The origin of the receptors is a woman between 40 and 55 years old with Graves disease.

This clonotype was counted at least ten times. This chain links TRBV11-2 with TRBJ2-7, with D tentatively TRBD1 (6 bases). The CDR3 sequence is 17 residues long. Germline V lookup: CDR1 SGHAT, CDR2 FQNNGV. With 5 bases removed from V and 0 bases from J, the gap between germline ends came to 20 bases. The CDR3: CASSPIRDKDPSYEQYF. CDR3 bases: TGTGCCAGCAGCCCTATTCGGGACAAAGATCCCTCCTACGAGCAGTACTTC.

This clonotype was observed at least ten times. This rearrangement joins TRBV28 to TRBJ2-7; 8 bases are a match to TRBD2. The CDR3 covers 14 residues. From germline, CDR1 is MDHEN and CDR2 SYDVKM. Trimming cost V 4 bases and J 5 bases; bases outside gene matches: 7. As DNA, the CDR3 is TGTGCCAGCAGTTCGGGACTAGTTAACCACGAGCAGTACTTC. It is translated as CASSSGLVNHEQYF.

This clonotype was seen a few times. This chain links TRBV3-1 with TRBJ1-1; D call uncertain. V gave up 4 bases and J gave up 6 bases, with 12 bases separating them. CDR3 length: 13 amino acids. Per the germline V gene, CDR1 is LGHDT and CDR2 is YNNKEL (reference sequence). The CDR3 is CASSRGVIAEAFF. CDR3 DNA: TGTGCCAGCAGCCGCGGTGTAATCGCTGAAGCTTTCTTT.

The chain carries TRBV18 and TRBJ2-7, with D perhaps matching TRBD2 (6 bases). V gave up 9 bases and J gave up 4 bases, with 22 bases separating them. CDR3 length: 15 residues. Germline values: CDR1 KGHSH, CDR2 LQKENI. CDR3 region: CASRLDRESGYEQYF. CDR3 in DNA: TGTGCCAGTCGCCTCGACCGGGAGAGCGGTTACGAGCAGTACTTC.

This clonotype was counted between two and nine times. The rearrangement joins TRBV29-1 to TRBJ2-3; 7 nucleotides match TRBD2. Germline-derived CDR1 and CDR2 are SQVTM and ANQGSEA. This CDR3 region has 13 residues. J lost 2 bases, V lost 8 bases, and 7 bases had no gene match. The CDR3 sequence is CSLRLATTDTQYF. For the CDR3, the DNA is TGCAGCCTTAGACTAGCAACCACAGATACGCAGTATTTT.

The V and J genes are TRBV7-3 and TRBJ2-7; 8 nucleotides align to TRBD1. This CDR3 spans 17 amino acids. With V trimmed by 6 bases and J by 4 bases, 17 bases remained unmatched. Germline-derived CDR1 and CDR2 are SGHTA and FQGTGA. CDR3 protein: CASRLPGGFPDWYEQYF. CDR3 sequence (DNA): TGTGCCAGCAGGCTTCCAGGGGGCTTTCCCGATTGGTACGAGCAGTACTTC. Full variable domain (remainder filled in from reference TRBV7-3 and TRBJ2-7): GAGVSQTPSNKVTEKGKYVELRCDPISGHTALYWYRQSLGQGPEFLIYFQGTGAADDSGLPNDRFFAVRPEGSVSTLKIQRTERGDSAVYLCASRLPGGFPDWYEQYFGPGTRLTVT.

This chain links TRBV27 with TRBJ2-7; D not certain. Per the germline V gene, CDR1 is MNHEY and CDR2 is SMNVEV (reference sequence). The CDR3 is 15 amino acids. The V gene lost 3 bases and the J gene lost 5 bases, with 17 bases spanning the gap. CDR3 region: CASSFFSRGLHEQYF. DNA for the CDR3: TGTGCCAGCAGTTTTTTTAGCCGCGGCTTGCACGAGCAGTACTTC.

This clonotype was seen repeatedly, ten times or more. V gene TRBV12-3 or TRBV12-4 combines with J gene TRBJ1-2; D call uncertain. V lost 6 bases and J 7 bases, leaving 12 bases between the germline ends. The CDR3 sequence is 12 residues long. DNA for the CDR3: TGTGCCAGCAGCCATACTGGGGTTGGCTACACCTTC. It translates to CASSHTGVGYTF.

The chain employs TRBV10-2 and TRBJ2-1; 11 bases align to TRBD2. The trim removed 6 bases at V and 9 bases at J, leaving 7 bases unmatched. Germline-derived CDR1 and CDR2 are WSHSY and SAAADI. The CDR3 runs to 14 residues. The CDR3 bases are TGCGCCAGCAGACGGACTAGCGGGTATGGTGAGCAGTTCTTC. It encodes CASRRTSGYGEQFF.

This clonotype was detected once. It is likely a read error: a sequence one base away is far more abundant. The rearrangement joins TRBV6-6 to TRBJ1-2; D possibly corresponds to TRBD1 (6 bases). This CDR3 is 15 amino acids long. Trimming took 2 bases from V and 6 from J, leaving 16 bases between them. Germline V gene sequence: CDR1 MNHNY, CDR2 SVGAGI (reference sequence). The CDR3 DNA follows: TGTGCCAGCAGTTACGGCCTACAGGGAAACCATGGCTACACCTTC. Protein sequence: CASSYGLQGNHGYTF.

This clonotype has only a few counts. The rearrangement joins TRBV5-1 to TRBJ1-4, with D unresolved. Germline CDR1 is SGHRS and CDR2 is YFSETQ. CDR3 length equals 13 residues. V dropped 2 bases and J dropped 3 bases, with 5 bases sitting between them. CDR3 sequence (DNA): TGCGCCAGCAGCTTATGGCCTAATGAAAAACTGTTTTTT. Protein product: CASSLWPNEKLFF.

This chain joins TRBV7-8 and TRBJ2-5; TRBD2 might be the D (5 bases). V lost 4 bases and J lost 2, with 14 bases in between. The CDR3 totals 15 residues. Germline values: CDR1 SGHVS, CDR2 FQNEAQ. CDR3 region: CASSYKRTPQETQYF. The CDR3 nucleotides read TGTGCCAGCAGCTACAAGCGGACTCCACAAGAGACCCAGTACTTC. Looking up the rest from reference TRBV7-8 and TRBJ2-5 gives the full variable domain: GAGVSQSPRYKVAKRGQDVALRCDPISGHVSLFWYQQALGQGPEFLTYFQNEAQLDKSGLPSDRFFAERPEGSVSTLKIQRTQQEDSAVYLCASSYKRTPQETQYFGPGTRLLVL.

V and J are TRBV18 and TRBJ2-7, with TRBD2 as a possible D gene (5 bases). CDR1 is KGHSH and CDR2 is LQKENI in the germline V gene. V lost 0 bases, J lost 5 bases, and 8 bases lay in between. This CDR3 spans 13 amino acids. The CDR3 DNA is TGTGCCAGCTCACCACCCGGGGTCAACGAGCAGTACTTC. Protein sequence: CASSPPGVNEQYF. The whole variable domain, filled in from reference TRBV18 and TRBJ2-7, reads NAGVMQNPRHLVRRRGQEARLRCSPMKGHSHVYWYRQLPEEGLKFMVYLQKENIIDESGMPKERFSAEFPKEGPSILRIQQVVRGDSAAYFCASSPPGVNEQYFGPGTRLTVT.

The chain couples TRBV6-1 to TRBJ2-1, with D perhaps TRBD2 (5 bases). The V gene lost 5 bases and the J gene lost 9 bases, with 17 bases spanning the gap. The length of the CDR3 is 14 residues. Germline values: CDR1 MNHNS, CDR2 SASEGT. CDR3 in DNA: TGTGCCAGCAGTACTCATAACCGGGGTGGTGAGCAGTTCTTC. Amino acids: CASSTHNRGGEQFF.

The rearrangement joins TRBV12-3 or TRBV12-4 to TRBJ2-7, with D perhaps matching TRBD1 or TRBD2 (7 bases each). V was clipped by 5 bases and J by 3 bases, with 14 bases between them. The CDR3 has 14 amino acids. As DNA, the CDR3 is TGTGCCAGCAGTCCCACAGGGGAGGGCTACGAGCAGTACTTC. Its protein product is CASSPTGEGYEQYF.

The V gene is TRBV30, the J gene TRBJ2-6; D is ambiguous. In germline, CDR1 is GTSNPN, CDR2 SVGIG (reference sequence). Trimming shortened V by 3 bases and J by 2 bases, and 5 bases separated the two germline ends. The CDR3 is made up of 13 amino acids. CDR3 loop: CAWSYPGANVLTF. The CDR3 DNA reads TGTGCCTGGAGCTACCCTGGGGCCAACGTCCTGACTTTC.

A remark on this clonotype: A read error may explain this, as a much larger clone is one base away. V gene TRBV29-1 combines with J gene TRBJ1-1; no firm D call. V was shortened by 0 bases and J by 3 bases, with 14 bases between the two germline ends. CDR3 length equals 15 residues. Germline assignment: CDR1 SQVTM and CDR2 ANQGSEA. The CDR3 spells CSVEEFEGLDTEAFF. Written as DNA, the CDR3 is TGCAGCGTTGAAGAGTTCGAGGGTTTGGACACTGAAGCTTTCTTT.

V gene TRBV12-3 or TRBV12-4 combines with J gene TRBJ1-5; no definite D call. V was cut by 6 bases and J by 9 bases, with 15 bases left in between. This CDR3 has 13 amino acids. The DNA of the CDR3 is TGTGCCAGCAGCCCCGTGGCGGTGATGCCCCAGCATTTT. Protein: CASSPVAVMPQHF.

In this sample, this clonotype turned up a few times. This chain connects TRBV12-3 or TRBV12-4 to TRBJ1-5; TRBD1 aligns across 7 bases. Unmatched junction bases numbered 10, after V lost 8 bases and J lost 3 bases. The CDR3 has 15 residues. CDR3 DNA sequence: TGTGCCAGCGCAAGGTCGGGACAGCACAATCAGCCCCAGCATTTT. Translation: CASARSGQHNQPQHF.

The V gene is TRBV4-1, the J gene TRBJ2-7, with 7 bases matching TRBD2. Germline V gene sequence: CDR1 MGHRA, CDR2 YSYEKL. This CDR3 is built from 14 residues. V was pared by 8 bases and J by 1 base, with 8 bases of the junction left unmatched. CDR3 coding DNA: TGCGCCAGCTCTCGGGGGGTCATGTCCTACGAGCAGTACTTC. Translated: CASSRGVMSYEQYF.

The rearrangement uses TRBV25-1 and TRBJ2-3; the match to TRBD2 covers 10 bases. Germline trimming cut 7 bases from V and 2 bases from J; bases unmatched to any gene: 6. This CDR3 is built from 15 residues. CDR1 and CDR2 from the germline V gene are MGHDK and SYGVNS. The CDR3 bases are TGTGCCAGCACGGGGGGACTAGCGTTCACAGATACGCAGTATTTT. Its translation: CASTGGLAFTDTQYF.

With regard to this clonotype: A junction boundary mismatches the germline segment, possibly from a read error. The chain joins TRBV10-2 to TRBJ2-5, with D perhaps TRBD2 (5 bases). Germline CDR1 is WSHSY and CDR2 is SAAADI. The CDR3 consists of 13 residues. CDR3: CASREYSLAFQYF. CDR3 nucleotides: TGCGCCAGCAGGGAGTATAGCCTAGCCTTCCAGTACTTC.

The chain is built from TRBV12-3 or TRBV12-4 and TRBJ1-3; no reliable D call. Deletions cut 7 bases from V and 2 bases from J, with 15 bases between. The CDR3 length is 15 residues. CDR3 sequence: CASTLRITAGNTIYF. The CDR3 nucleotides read TGTGCCAGCACTCTGCGAATTACGGCTGGAAACACCATATATTTT.

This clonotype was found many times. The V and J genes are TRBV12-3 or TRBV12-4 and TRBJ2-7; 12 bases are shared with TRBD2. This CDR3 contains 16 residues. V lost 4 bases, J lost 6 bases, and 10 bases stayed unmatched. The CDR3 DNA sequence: TGTGCCAGCAGTTCCCTAGCGGGACTAGCGGGTTCCGAGCAGTACTTC. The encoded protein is CASSSLAGLAGSEQYF.